Listed below are T cell receptor beta chains from one sample, sequenced in a study of T cell responses to AZD1222 COVID-19 vaccine. TCRdb's table, derived via immunoSEQ multiplex PCR, lists solely in-frame clones and lacks some. This sample has 100,000 to 150,000 clones, with 80% to 95% found just once. The specimen was peripheral blood, collected 28 days after the second AZD1222 dose. The receptor source for this set is an adult who received the AZD1222 COVID-19 vaccine. The CDR3 runs from the conserved cysteine through the conserved F or W. The order of the fields is V gene, J gene, D gene, clone size, CDR3 length, CDR3 DNA, CDR3 protein. D genes are given only for firm matches. Some rows mark clone size as missing; the rest say once, few, many or name a class of expanded clone.

TRBV30	TRBJ2-5	TRBD2	few	14	TGTGCCTGGAGGGCGGGGGGCCCTCAGGAGACCCAGTACTTC	CAWRAGGPQETQYF
TRBV29-1	TRBJ1-2	.	once	12	TGCAGCGTGTCAGACAGGTTCGACGGCTACACCTTC	CSVSDRFDGYTF
TRBV7-8	TRBJ1-1	TRBD1	once	13	TGTGCCAGCAGCTTAACAGGGGGCACTGAAGCTTTCTTT	CASSLTGGTEAFF
TRBV27	TRBJ1-2	TRBD1	.	17	TGTGCCAGCAGTGGAAGACAGGGGGCGAATGATAACTATGGCTACACCTTC	CASSGRQGANDNYGYTF
TRBV24-1	TRBJ2-1	TRBD2	.	16	TGTGCCACCAGTGAAAGGACTAGCGGGAGTCACAATGAGCAGTTCTTC	CATSERTSGSHNEQFF
TRBV28	TRBJ1-3	.	.	13	TGTGCCAGCGGGACCTACTCTGGAAACACCATATATTTT	CASGTYSGNTIYF
TRBV19	TRBJ2-6	TRBD1	.	18	TGTGCCAGTAGTTTCCTGACAGGGACCCCATCTGGGGCCAACGTCCTGACTTTC	CASSFLTGTPSGANVLTF
TRBV2	TRBJ2-5	TRBD2	.	14	TGTGCCAGCAGTAAACTAGCGGGGGAAGAGACCCAGTACTTC	CASSKLAGEETQYF
TRBV30	TRBJ2-1	TRBD1	.	15	TGTGCCTGGACCTCGGGACAGCTTACCTACAATGAGCAGTTCTTC	CAWTSGQLTYNEQFF
TRBV27	TRBJ1-6	TRBD1	.	13	TGTGCCAGCAGTTTTAACAGGGGTTCACCCCTCCACTTT	CASSFNRGSPLHF
TRBV5-6	TRBJ2-3	TRBD1	.	14	TGTGCCAGCAGCTTACAGGGGATCACAGATACGCAGTATTTT	CASSLQGITDTQYF
TRBV3-1/TRBV3-2	TRBJ2-3	TRBD2	.	15	TGTGCCAGCACCTCTCGACTAGCGGGGGGCGATACGCAGTATTTT	CASTSRLAGGDTQYF
TRBV11-2	TRBJ1-1	TRBD1	.	16	TGTGCCAGCAGCAGCGGACAGGGCTCATGGAACACTGAAGCTTTCTTT	CASSSGQGSWNTEAFF
TRBV9	TRBJ2-1	TRBD1	.	15	TGTGCCAGCACCGGCGGGACAGGAGCTATAAATGAGCAGTTCTTC	CASTGGTGAINEQFF
TRBV19	TRBJ2-7	TRBD2	.	14	TGTGCCAGTAGTTGGGACTACAGCTCCTACGAGCAGTACTTC	CASSWDYSSYEQYF